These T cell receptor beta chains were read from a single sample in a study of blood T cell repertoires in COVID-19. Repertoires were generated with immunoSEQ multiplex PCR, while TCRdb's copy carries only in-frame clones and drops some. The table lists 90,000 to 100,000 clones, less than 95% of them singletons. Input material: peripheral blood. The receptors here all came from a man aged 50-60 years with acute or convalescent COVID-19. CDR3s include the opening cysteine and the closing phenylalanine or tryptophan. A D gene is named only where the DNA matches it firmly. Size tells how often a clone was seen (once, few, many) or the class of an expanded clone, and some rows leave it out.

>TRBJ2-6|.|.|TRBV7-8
CATNAGGANVLTF
TGTGCCACCAATGCGGGAGGGGCCAACGTCCTGACTTTC
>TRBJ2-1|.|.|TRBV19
CASSAAYNEQFF
TGTGCCAGTAGTGCGGCCTACAATGAGCAGTTCTTC
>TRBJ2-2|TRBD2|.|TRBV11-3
CASSQTSGRKMNTGELFF
TGTGCCAGCAGCCAGACTAGCGGGAGAAAGATGAACACCGGGGAGCTGTTTTTT
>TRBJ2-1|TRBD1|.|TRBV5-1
CASSFGTGVYHNEQFF
TGCGCCAGCAGCTTTGGGACAGGCGTTTATCACAATGAGCAGTTCTTC
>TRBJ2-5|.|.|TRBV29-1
CSVVGQGWQETQYF
TGCAGCGTCGTGGGGCAGGGTTGGCAAGAGACCCAGTACTTC
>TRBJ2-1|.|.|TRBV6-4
CASSDYGRTAYNEQFF
TGTGCCAGCAGTGACTATGGGAGAACAGCGTACAATGAGCAGTTCTTC
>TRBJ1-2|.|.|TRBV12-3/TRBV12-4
CASSPTANYGYTF
TGTGCCAGCAGCCCGACAGCTAACTATGGCTACACCTTC
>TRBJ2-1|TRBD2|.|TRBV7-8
CASSLALAGGPYNEQFF
TGTGCCAGCAGCTTAGCCCTAGCGGGAGGGCCTTACAATGAGCAGTTCTTC
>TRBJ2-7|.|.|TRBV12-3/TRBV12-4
CASTGDSYEQYF
TGTGCCAGCACAGGGGACTCCTACGAGCAGTACTTC
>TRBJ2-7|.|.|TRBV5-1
CASSLVGGETYEQYF
TGCGCCAGCAGCTTGGTAGGGGGTGAAACCTACGAGCAGTACTTC
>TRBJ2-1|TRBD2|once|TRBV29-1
CSGYPMAASGRREQFF
TGCAGCGGATACCCGATGGCGGCTAGCGGGAGAAGGGAGCAGTTCTTC
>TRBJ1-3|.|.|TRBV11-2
CASSVDRFSGNTIYF
TGTGCCAGCAGCGTAGACAGGTTCTCTGGAAACACCATATATTTT
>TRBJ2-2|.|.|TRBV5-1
CASRGAGLWGANTGELFF
TGCGCCAGCCGCGGCGCAGGGTTGTGGGGCGCGAACACCGGGGAGCTGTTTTTT
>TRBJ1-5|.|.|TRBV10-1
CASEERRAESNQPQHF
TGCGCGAGCGAGGAGAGGAGGGCTGAAAGCAATCAGCCCCAGCATTTT
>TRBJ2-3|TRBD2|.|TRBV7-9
CASSGAGGADTQYF
TGTGCCAGCAGCGGAGCGGGGGGGGCTGATACGCAGTATTTT
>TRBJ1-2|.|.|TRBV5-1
CASSLGTYGANYGYTF
TGCGCCAGCAGCCTGGGGACATACGGCGCTAACTATGGCTACACCTTC
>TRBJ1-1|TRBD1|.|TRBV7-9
CASSRGTGRGTEAFF
TGTGCCAGCAGCCGCGGGACAGGGAGGGGCACTGAAGCTTTCTTT
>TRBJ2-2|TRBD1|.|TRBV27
CASRDREYTGELFF
TGTGCCAGCAGGGACAGGGAGTACACCGGGGAGCTGTTTTTT
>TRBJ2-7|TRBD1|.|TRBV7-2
CASSYRQGPYEQYF
TGTGCCAGCAGCTACCGACAGGGGCCCTACGAGCAGTACTTC
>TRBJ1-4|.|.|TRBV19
CASSLDYEKLFF
TGTGCCAGTAGTTTGGACTATGAAAAACTGTTTTTT
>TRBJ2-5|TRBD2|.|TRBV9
CASSAGTSRLETQYF
TGTGCCAGCAGCGCTGGGACTAGTCGTTTGGAGACCCAGTACTTC
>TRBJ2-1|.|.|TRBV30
CAWSVHGGNEQFF
TGTGCCTGGAGTGTCCACGGGGGCAATGAGCAGTTCTTC
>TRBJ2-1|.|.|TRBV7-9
CASRGGARAGSSYNEQFF
TGTGCCAGCAGAGGGGGGGCTCGAGCGGGAAGCTCCTACAATGAGCAGTTCTTC
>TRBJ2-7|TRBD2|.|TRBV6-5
CASSRGRGPYEQYF
TGTGCCAGCAGCCGAGGGAGGGGTCCCTACGAGCAGTACTTC
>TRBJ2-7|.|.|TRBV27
CASSLDPLGREQYF
TGTGCCAGCAGTTTAGACCCCTTGGGGCGCGAGCAGTACTTC